What follows are 21 T cell receptor beta chains derived from one specimen sequenced in a study of cytomegalovirus exposure and HLA in healthy donors. Researchers ran the PCR with 60 Vbeta and 13 Jbeta primers. Some clones are missing from TCRdb's copy, which holds only in-frame ones; the method was immunoSEQ multiplex PCR. The data contain 150,000 to 200,000 clones, roughly 10% of them singletons. Sequenced sample: PBMCs. These receptors came from a woman younger than 45 in good health and CMV-seropositive.

CDR3 amino acids: CASSRTRGGAGEQYF. The CDR3 DNA sequence: TGCGCCAGCAGCCGCACTAGGGGGGGGGCAGGCGAGCAGTACTTC. J is TRBJ2-7 and V is TRBV5-1, with a tentative D call TRBD2 (7 bases). The CDR3 extends over 15 amino acids. The germline V gene encodes CDR1 SGHRS and CDR2 YFSETQ. The germline V and J ends were trimmed by 4 bases and 6 bases, with 20 bases remaining between them.

This clone has more than one count but fewer than ten. Compared with germline, one end of the junction differs, possibly owing to a read error. The chain couples TRBV30 to TRBJ2-2; TRBD2 aligns across 7 bases. Germline loops: CDR1 GTSNPN, CDR2 SVGIG (reference sequence). This CDR3 has 11 amino acids. CDR3 DNA sequence: TGTGCCTGGAGCTTTCGGGGGGAGCTGCTTTTT. It is translated as CAWSFRGELLF. The whole variable domain, remainder taken from reference TRBV30 and TRBJ2-2, is SQTIHQWPATLVQPVGSPLSLECTVEGTSNPNLYWYRQAAGRGLQLLFYSVGIGQISSEVPQNLSASRPQDRQFILSSKKLLLSDSGFYLCAWSFRGELLFGEGSRLTVL.

The chain couples TRBV19 to TRBJ1-2, with D possibly TRBD1 on 5 matching bases. CDR1 and CDR2 from the germline V gene are LNHDA and SQIVND (reference sequence). V dropped 7 bases and J dropped 4 bases, with 13 bases sitting between them. The CDR3 sequence is 13 residues long. The CDR3 loop reads CASNPQGSYGYTF. The CDR3 nucleotides are TGTGCCAGTAACCCCCAGGGCAGCTATGGCTACACCTTC.

This clone was seen many times. The chain uses TRBV7-6 and TRBJ2-3; D possibly corresponds to TRBD2 (6 bases). Germline lookup yields CDR1 SGHVS and CDR2 FNYEAQ. The CDR3 runs to 11 residues. The V gene lost 5 bases and the J gene lost 6 bases, with 6 bases spanning the gap. CDR3 residues: CASSRGDTQYF. DNA of the CDR3: TGTGCCAGCAGCCGGGGGGATACGCAGTATTTT.

This clone was detected only a few times. This chain links TRBV9 with TRBJ2-3; TRBD2 aligns across 7 bases. The CDR3 consists of 16 residues. The germline CDR1 and CDR2 sequences are SGDLS and YYNGEE. Losses at the gene ends were 3 bases for V and 0 bases for J; bases not matched to a gene: 7. CDR3 coding DNA: TGTGCCAGCAGCGCCTCTAGCGGTTCTAGCACAGATACGCAGTATTTT. This encodes CASSASSGSSTDTQYF.

In its sample, this clone was seen a few times. The chain employs TRBV11-2 and TRBJ2-7; D is possibly TRBD2 (6 bases). CDR1 and CDR2 (germline): SGHAT, FQNNGV. There are 19 residues in the CDR3. The ends were cut back, 0 bases at V and 4 bases at J, with 25 bases in the middle. In DNA form, the CDR3 reads TGTGCCAGCAGCTTAGACCGGGGGTGGAGGAGTCTAGGAGATTACGAGCAGTACTTC. Translation: CASSLDRGWRSLGDYEQYF. The whole variable domain, filled in from reference TRBV11-2 and TRBJ2-7, reads EAGVAQSPRYKIIEKRQSVAFWCNPISGHATLYWYQQILGQGPKLLIQFQNNGVVDDSQLPKDRFSAERLKGVDSTLKIQPAKLEDSAVYLCASSLDRGWRSLGDYEQYFGPGTRLTVT.

The V gene is TRBV7-9, the J gene TRBJ1-4; TRBD1 might be the D (6 bases). The CDR3 is 14 amino acids. Germline-derived CDR1 and CDR2 are SEHNR and FQNEAQ (reference sequence). Deletions cut 6 bases from V and 6 bases from J, with 14 bases between. Here the CDR3 reads CASRGGAGDEKLFF. CDR3 nucleotides: TGTGCCAGCAGGGGGGGGGCTGGTGATGAAAAACTGTTTTTT.

The chain has TRBV7-9 and TRBJ1-2, with a tentative D call TRBD1 (5 bases). Trimming cost V 3 bases and J 5 bases, with 13 bases left between them. The CDR3 spans 14 residues. The V gene's germline CDR1 is SEHNR and CDR2 FQNEAQ (reference sequence). CDR3 sequence: CASSLSGTLYGYTF. In DNA, the CDR3 is TGTGCCAGCAGCTTGTCCGGGACTCTATATGGCTACACCTTC.

Only a few counts were recorded for this clone. The chain joins TRBV2 to TRBJ1-2; D is ambiguous. Trimming pared 0 bases from V and 4 bases from J, leaving 9 bases between. From germline, CDR1 is SNHLY and CDR2 FYNNEI. The CDR3 sequence is 14 residues long. The CDR3 DNA reads as TGTGCCAGCAGTGAAGCGCAAGCGTCCTATGGCTACACCTTC. Encoded protein: CASSEAQASYGYTF.

This clone was observed a few times. The J gene is TRBJ2-3, the V gene TRBV29-1; 13 bases agree with TRBD2. Unmatched junction bases numbered 8, after V lost 8 bases and J lost 6 bases. This CDR3 is built from 14 residues. Germline loops: CDR1 SQVTM, CDR2 ANQGSEA. CDR3 coding DNA: TGCAGCATCGGGACTAGCGGGATCGGGGATACGCAGTATTTT. It translates to CSIGTSGIGDTQYF.

This clone was seen only a few times. The rearrangement joins TRBV5-1 to TRBJ2-1; weak D call: TRBD2 (6 bases). The germline gives CDR1 SGHRS, CDR2 YFSETQ. Trimming left V 5 bases short and J 0 bases short, with 15 bases between. This CDR3 contains 16 residues. The CDR3 bases are TGCGCCAGCAGACTCGGGACTTACAGCTCCTACAATGAGCAGTTCTTC. This codes for CASRLGTYSSYNEQFF.

This clone was counted between two and nine times. The J gene is TRBJ2-7, the V gene TRBV2; the D gene is possibly TRBD2 (6 bases). The CDR3 spans 13 residues. Germline V CDR1 and CDR2: SNHLY, FYNNEI. V was clipped by 6 bases and J by 1 base, with 10 bases between them. Here the CDR3 DNA reads TGTGCCAGCAGGGCGGAGGGATCCTACGAGCAGTACTTC. Protein sequence: CASRAEGSYEQYF.

A few counts support this clone. In nucleotides, the CDR3 is TGTGCCAGCAGTGTTGTGTTGGGAGGGGAGGGGGAGAGATACGAGCAGTACTTC. Amino acids: CASSVVLGGEGERYEQYF. The rearrangement uses TRBV6-1 and TRBJ2-7; D possibly corresponds to TRBD2 (7 bases). CDR1 MNHNS and CDR2 SASEGT come from the germline V gene. CDR3 size: 18 residues. The ends were cut back, 4 bases at V and 4 bases at J, with 26 bases in the middle.

V and J are TRBV7-2 and TRBJ2-5; TRBD1 matches 7 bases. V lost 5 bases to trimming and J lost 2 bases; unmatched junction nucleotides: 2. The CDR3 is made up of 13 amino acids. In germline, CDR1 is SGHTA, CDR2 FQGNSA. The CDR3 loop is CASSRDRQETQYF. The CDR3 DNA sequence: TGTGCCAGCAGCCGGGACAGACAAGAGACCCAGTACTTC.

This clone came up a few times. The rearrangement joins TRBV6-6 to TRBJ2-3; 10 positions match TRBD2. Germline V gives CDR1 MNHNY, CDR2 SVGAGI (reference sequence). J was trimmed by 3 bases and V by 6 bases; bases with no gene match: 9. CDR3 length equals 16 residues. The CDR3 protein is CASRPSGRAGTDTQYF. The CDR3 region has the DNA TGTGCCAGCAGGCCGAGCGGGAGGGCTGGGACAGATACGCAGTATTTT.

This clone turned up a few times. The rearrangement links TRBV19 to TRBJ1-4, with 7 bases aligning to TRBD1. Germline trimming cut 7 bases from V and 7 bases from J; bases unmatched to any gene: 6. CDR1 is LNHDA, CDR2 SQIVND, per germline (reference sequence). The CDR3 extends over 13 amino acids. The DNA of the CDR3 is TGTGCCAGTAACGGACAGGAGGTTGAAAAACTGTTTTTT. Its protein product is CASNGQEVEKLFF.

The CDR3 is CASSVWVSREKLFF. The CDR3 DNA sequence: TGTGCCAGCAGTGTCTGGGTGTCTAGGGAAAAACTGTTTTTT. The chain is built from TRBV6-1 and TRBJ1-4; D ambiguous. The CDR3 totals 14 residues. V was cut by 4 bases and J by 8 bases, with 14 bases left in between. Germline V gene data show CDR1 as MNHNS and CDR2 as SASEGT.

The sample holds a few counts of this clone. This chain joins TRBV5-1 and TRBJ2-7, with 11 positions matching TRBD2. The CDR3 runs to 17 residues. The V gene end was trimmed by 3 bases and the J gene end by 3 bases; junction bases not matched to a gene: 11. Germline loops: CDR1 SGHRS, CDR2 YFSETQ. In DNA form, the CDR3 reads TGCGCCAGCAGCTCACCCACTTTAGGACTAGCGGGCTACGAGCAGTACTTC. Its translation: CASSSPTLGLAGYEQYF.

In regard to this clone: One end of the junction does not line up with germline, which may come from a read error. The genes are TRBV19 and TRBJ1-4; D unclear. The CDR3 spans 15 residues. Germline V gene sequence: CDR1 LNHDA, CDR2 SQIVND (reference sequence). The CDR3 sequence: CASSIQADYGEKMFF. The CDR3 nucleotides are TGTGCCAGTAGTATCCAAGCGGATTATGGGGAAAAAATGTTTTTT. Full variable domain (outside the CDR3, taken from reference TRBV19 and TRBJ1-4): DGGITQSPKYLFRKEGQNVTLSCEQNLNHDAMYWYRQDPGQGLRLIYYSQIVNDFQKGDIAEGYSVSREKKESFPLTVTSAQKNPTAFYLCASSIQADYGEKMFFGSGTQLSVL.

This clone was seen more than once but under ten times. This sequence joins TRBV13 and TRBJ2-2, with TRBD2 matching 9 bases. Trimming removed 0 bases from V and 3 bases from J; junction bases left unmatched: 2. Germline CDR1 reads PRHDT; CDR2 reads FYEKMQ (reference sequence). This CDR3 contains 16 residues. In nucleotides, the CDR3 is TGTGCCAGCAGCTTAGGGACTAGCGGTCACACCGGGGAGCTGTTTTTT. This encodes CASSLGTSGHTGELFF. Full variable domain (remainder filled in from reference TRBV13 and TRBJ2-2): AAGVIQSPRHLIKEKRETATLKCYPIPRHDTVYWYQQGPGQDPQFLISFYEKMQSDKGSIPDRFSAQQFSDYHSELNMSSLELGDSALYFCASSLGTSGHTGELFFGEGSRLTVL.

This clone was recorded a few times. The genes are TRBV5-5 and TRBJ2-5; the D gene is possibly TRBD2 (6 bases). The J call is uncertain, as TRBJ2-7 better fits the DNA end. Germline CDR1 reads SGHKS; CDR2 reads YYEKEE (reference sequence). The CDR3 consists of 15 residues. This CDR3 is CASSFNGRASYEQYF. As DNA, the CDR3 is TGTGCCAGCAGCTTTAACGGGAGAGCCTCCTACGAGCAGTACTTC.